This T cell receptor (beta chain) was identified in a study of T cell repertoires in cytomegalovirus infection. Overall study results and limits: Identification of carriers of CMV plus the relevant HLA was achieved through cumulative public TCR beta family frequency.

TCRdb passed the reads through MiXCR, listing each CDR3 protein once. The table has about 830,000 distinct CDR3 sequences, over 25% seen once. V lost 0 bases to trimming and J lost 2 bases, with 4 bases between them. The CDR3 has 13 amino acids. CDR1 and CDR2 (germline): MNHEY, SVGAGI. This clonotype came up many times. Its specificity is unknown. The receptor was derived from a human donor in good health (CMV status not recorded). Some clones in this sample may be carry-over from other donors' samples. The chain is built from TRBV6-5 and TRBJ1-1; D not certain. The material was cultured CD8+ T cells from PBMCs, obtained from culture after CMV antigen stimulation. CDR3 loop: CASSYSQNTEAFF. The CDR3 DNA reads as TGTGCCAGCAGTTACTCGCAAAACACTGAAGCTTTCTTT.